The 5 T cell receptor beta chains below all came from one sample that was sequenced in a study of T cell responses to AZD1222 COVID-19 vaccine. Sequenced by immunoSEQ multiplex PCR; TCRdb stores in-frame clones only, minus some. Of about 150,000 clones in the sample, around nine tenths are singletons; the top ten hold roughly 3.1%. The sample was peripheral blood, taken on day 0 of AZD1222 vaccination. The receptor set was obtained from an adult in good health.

This chain joins TRBV9 and TRBJ2-2; 11 bases are shared with TRBD2. CDR1 SGDLS and CDR2 YYNGEE come from the germline V gene. Unmatched junction bases numbered 6, after V lost 2 bases and J lost 6 bases. The CDR3 consists of 16 residues. The CDR3 DNA reads as TGTGCCAGCAGCGTTTCCCCGACTAGCGGGGCCGGGGAGCTGTTTTTT. Translation: CASSVSPTSGAGELFF.

J is TRBJ1-5 and V is TRBV5-8; D ambiguous. V gave up 1 base and J gave up 0 bases, with 8 bases separating them. Germline-derived CDR1 and CDR2 are SGHTS and YDEGEE. The CDR3 contains 15 residues. CDR3 sequence reads: CASSLLASSNQPQHF. Written as DNA, the CDR3 is TGTGCCAGCAGCTTGTTGGCAAGTAGCAATCAGCCCCAGCATTTT.

This sequence joins TRBV7-8 and TRBJ1-5; unclear D gene. Germline-derived CDR1 and CDR2 are SGHVS and FQNEAQ. V was trimmed by 5 bases and J by 4 bases, leaving 6 bases between them. This CDR3 spans 12 amino acids. The CDR3 reads CASSPPNQPQHF. The CDR3 DNA is TGTGCCAGCAGCCCACCTAATCAGCCCCAGCATTTT.

The chain recombines TRBV7-8 with TRBJ1-6; 9 bases agree with TRBD1. The trim removed 5 bases at V and 8 bases at J, leaving 7 bases unmatched. The CDR3 spans 15 residues. The germline gives CDR1 SGHVS, CDR2 FQNEAQ. Here the CDR3 reads CASSPGQGQYSPLHF. In nucleotides, the CDR3 is TGTGCCAGCAGCCCGGGACAGGGACAGTATTCACCCCTCCACTTT. Combining the CDR3 with reference TRBV7-8 and TRBJ1-6 gives the whole variable domain GAGVSQSPRYKVAKRGQDVALRCDPISGHVSLFWYQQALGQGPEFLTYFQNEAQLDKSGLPSDRFFAERPEGSVSTLKIQRTQQEDSAVYLCASSPGQGQYSPLHFGNGTRLTVT.

This chain connects TRBV4-3 to TRBJ2-2; D gene unclear. The CDR3 runs to 14 residues. V dropped 4 bases and J dropped 0 bases, with 6 bases sitting between them. Germline V gives CDR1 LGHNA, CDR2 YSLEER. CDR3 in DNA: TGCGCCAGCAGCCTTCTCGCGAACACCGGGGAGCTGTTTTTT. This codes for CASSLLANTGELFF.